This T cell receptor beta chain was recorded in a study of T cells after yellow fever vaccination. Background on the study: Researchers used SMART-Seq v4 Ultra Low Input to prepare fractions that had low cell numbers.

The table lists this clonotype with a few counts. The antigen is undetermined. In TCRdb, the 5' RACE reads were re-called with MiXCR into one record per CDR3 protein. The repertoire includes about 220,000 distinct CDR3 sequences, around 3.1% of them detected once, and around 3.2% sits in the top ten. Trimming took 5 bases from V and 1 from J; bases not matched to a gene: 6. Germline CDR1 reads DFQATT; CDR2 reads SNEGSKA (reference sequence). The CDR3 is 15 residues long. General study points: The study re-detected most primary-vaccination clones after the booster (about 95% CD4, around 89% CD8). Weaker overall, the secondary response nonetheless peaked faster (day 5 versus 15).

The chain uses TRBV20-1 and TRBJ2-5; 11 bases align to TRBD2. The sequenced sample was CD4+ T cells sorted from PBMCs, obtained 10 days after the yellow fever booster vaccination. The source is a man younger than 30 who received the YFV17D yellow fever vaccine. The CDR3 DNA follows: TGCAGTGCTGCCAAGACTAGCGGGGTCCAAGAGACCCAGTACTTC. This gives the protein CSAAKTSGVQETQYF.